A single sample gave rise to the 25 T cell receptor beta chains below, sequenced in a study of shared clonotypes between healthy human individuals. Assay used: immunoSEQ multiplex PCR; TCRdb lists only in-frame clones, some missing. The table has about 2.4 million clones, 93% seen once. The source material was naive CD4+ T cells from PBMCs. Subset described: CD45RA+ positively selected. Every receptor here comes from a young man in good health. Some clones in this sample may be carry-over from other donors' samples.

Comment on this clone: Other DNA sequences in the sample encode the same CDR3. The chain combines TRBV5-1 with TRBJ2-7, with D unresolved. V dropped 0 bases and J dropped 0 bases, with 7 bases sitting between them. The CDR3 contains 14 residues. Germline V lookup: CDR1 SGHRS, CDR2 YFSETQ. CDR3: CASSLGTSSYEQYF. The CDR3 DNA follows: TGCGCCAGCAGCTTGGGGACCAGCTCCTACGAGCAGTACTTC.

This sequence joins TRBV5-8 and TRBJ1-5, with D uncertain. This CDR3 contains 17 residues. CDR1 and CDR2 from the germline V gene are SGHTS and YDEGEE. V lost 0 bases and J 0 bases, leaving 13 bases between the germline ends. The CDR3 protein is CASSLASWANSNQPQHF. As DNA, the CDR3 is TGTGCCAGCAGCTTGGCCTCATGGGCTAATAGCAATCAGCCCCAGCATTTT. The entire variable domain, with the rest obtained from reference TRBV5-8 and TRBJ1-5, is as follows: EAGVTQSPTHLIKTRGQQATLRCSPISGHTSVYWYQQALGLGLQFLLWYDEGEERNRGNFPPRFSGRQFPNYSSELNVNALELEDSALYLCASSLASWANSNQPQHFGDGTRLSIL.

The gene calls are TRBV4-1 and TRBJ1-1; D gene ambiguous. Germline V gene data show CDR1 as MGHRA and CDR2 as YSYEKL. V was cut by 0 bases and J by 6 bases, with 11 bases left in between. The CDR3 is 14 amino acids. The CDR3 DNA is TGCGCCAGCAGCCAAGATGAGGCTATCCCTGAAGCTTTCTTT. It translates to CASSQDEAIPEAFF.

This clone was counted between two and nine times. The chain recombines TRBV7-9 with TRBJ1-1; D is perhaps TRBD1 (6 bases). Germline loops: CDR1 SEHNR, CDR2 FQNEAQ (reference sequence). V was pared by 5 bases and J by 5 bases, with 18 bases between. CDR3 length: 15 amino acids. CDR3 coding DNA: TGTGCCAGCAGCACCCGTTCGGGAGGGGGGACTGAAGCTTTCTTT. Translated: CASSTRSGGGTEAFF.

This clone appeared once. This sequence joins TRBV6-1 and TRBJ1-1; the D is unclear. CDR1 and CDR2 (germline): MNHNS, SASEGT. There are 14 residues in the CDR3. V was shortened by 7 bases and J by 6 bases, with 18 bases between the two germline ends. In DNA, the CDR3 is TGTGCCAGCATTGCGTTCGTAACGGCCGCTGAAGCTTTCTTT. The encoded protein is CASIAFVTAAEAFF.

This clone was detected only once. This chain uses TRBV6-5 with TRBJ2-7; D is uncertain. Deletions cut 6 bases from V and 4 bases from J, with 10 bases between. CDR1 is MNHEY, CDR2 SVGAGI, per germline. The CDR3 is 12 amino acids. Written as DNA, the CDR3 is TGTGCCAGCAGGTCGGACGAGTACGAGCAGTACTTC. Its protein product is CASRSDEYEQYF.

This clone was seen once. The chain is built from TRBV5-4 and TRBJ2-1; the D is unclear. CDR1 is SGHNT, CDR2 YYREEE, per germline (reference sequence). This CDR3 has 15 amino acids. Trimming left V 2 bases short and J 2 bases short, with 11 bases between. CDR3 DNA sequence: TGTGCCAGCAGCTTTGGGTTAGCCGCCTACAATGAGCAGTTCTTC. Amino acid sequence: CASSFGLAAYNEQFF.

V and J are TRBV5-4 and TRBJ1-6; D unclear. The CDR3 has 13 residues. Between the trimmed V and J ends, which lost 1 base and 8 bases, there was a span of 7 bases. Germline-derived CDR1 and CDR2 are SGHNT and YYREEE (reference sequence). The CDR3 loop reads CASSLSNYSPLHF. As DNA, the CDR3 is TGTGCCAGCAGCTTGAGCAATTATTCACCCCTCCACTTT.

V and J are TRBV11-3 and TRBJ2-5; D unresolved. Germline-derived CDR1 and CDR2 are SGHNT and YENEEA. The CDR3 runs 14 residues. Trimming shortened V by 4 bases and J by 5 bases, and 14 bases separated the two germline ends. The CDR3 loop is CASSSGRNGETQYF. CDR3 in DNA: TGTGCCAGCAGCTCGGGCCGCAATGGGGAGACCCAGTACTTC.

The chain recombines TRBV7-2 with TRBJ2-5; 12 nucleotides match TRBD2. Trimming removed 1 base from V and 4 bases from J; junction bases left unmatched: 10. The CDR3 length is 18 residues. In germline, CDR1 is SGHTA, CDR2 FQGNSA. The DNA of the CDR3 is TGTGCCAGCAGCTTAGTGCTAGCGGGAGGGCCGAAAATAGAGACCCAGTACTTC. This gives the protein CASSLVLAGGPKIETQYF.

The chain carries TRBV28 and TRBJ2-5, with D perhaps matching TRBD2 (6 bases). Trimming took 2 bases from V and 0 from J, leaving 10 bases between them. The CDR3 spans 15 residues. Germline V gene lookup returns CDR1 MDHEN and CDR2 SYDVKM. CDR3 residues: CASSLGSGYQETQYF. CDR3 in DNA: TGTGCCAGCAGTTTAGGTAGCGGCTACCAAGAGACCCAGTACTTC.

V is TRBV25-1 and J is TRBJ2-1, with TRBD2 matching 7 bases. Trimming removed 3 bases from V and 0 bases from J; junction bases left unmatched: 11. Germline CDR1 MGHDK, CDR2 SYGVNS. The CDR3 covers 18 residues. CDR3 nucleotides: TGTGCCAGCAGTGACCCCGGGACTACCTCGAGCTCCTACAATGAGCAGTTCTTC. It is translated as CASSDPGTTSSSYNEQFF.

V and J are TRBV7-9 and TRBJ2-1, with 7 bases identical to TRBD2. The germline V gene has CDR1 SEHNR and CDR2 FQNEAQ (reference sequence). V dropped 7 bases and J dropped 1; count of bases not matched to a gene: 7. There are 15 residues in the CDR3. The CDR3 sequence is CASTLRGLSYNEQFF. DNA for the CDR3: TGTGCCAGCACCCTCCGGGGACTATCCTACAATGAGCAGTTCTTC.

V and J are TRBV7-9 and TRBJ2-4; D remains unclear. This CDR3 is built from 12 residues. Trimming removed 4 bases from V and 9 bases from J, with 10 bases in between. The germline CDR1 and CDR2 sequences are SEHNR and FQNEAQ (reference sequence). Here the CDR3 DNA reads TGTGCCAGCAGCTACCGCAATGGCATTCAGTACTTC. Its protein product is CASSYRNGIQYF.

V gene TRBV27 combines with J gene TRBJ2-3; D is unclear. This CDR3 region has 14 residues. Trimming took 2 bases from V and 2 from J, leaving 8 bases between them. Per germline, CDR1 MNHEY and CDR2 SMNVEV (reference sequence). CDR3 region: CASSLRANTDTQYF. DNA of the CDR3: TGTGCCAGCAGTTTAAGAGCCAACACAGATACGCAGTATTTT.

This clone was counted a single time. Other nucleotide sequences from this sample produce the same CDR3. The chain is built from TRBV5-6 and TRBJ2-7; D is uncertain. The CDR3 extends over 13 amino acids. V was cut by 0 bases and J by 2 bases, with 6 bases left in between. Germline V lookup: CDR1 SGHDT, CDR2 YYEEEE. The CDR3 loop is CASSLVGTYEQYF. CDR3 sequence (DNA): TGTGCCAGCAGCTTGGTTGGAACCTACGAGCAGTACTTC.

J is TRBJ1-5 and V is TRBV5-8; D uncertain. V lost 0 bases, J lost 4 bases, and 8 bases lay in between. This CDR3 region has 14 residues. Germline CDR1 reads SGHTS; CDR2 reads YDEGEE. DNA of the CDR3: TGTGCCAGCAGCTTGGGAGGGTTTAATCAGCCCCAGCATTTT. Protein product: CASSLGGFNQPQHF.

With regard to this clone: Its ends do not fully match the called genes, so a read error is possible. The V and J genes are TRBV2 and TRBJ2-1; 10 bases map to TRBD2. The CDR3 sequence is 13 residues long. Germline-derived CDR1 and CDR2 are SNHLY and FYNNEI. CDR3 in DNA: TGTGCCAGCACTGAAACTAGCGGGACACTACAGTTCTTC. It translates to CASTETSGTLQFF.

The rearrangement uses TRBV20-1 and TRBJ2-3; D tentatively reads TRBD1 or TRBD2 (5 bases each). There are 11 residues in the CDR3. Trimming shortened V by 5 bases and J by 12 bases, and 15 bases separated the two germline ends. Per the germline V gene, CDR1 is DFQATT and CDR2 is SNEGSKA (reference sequence). The CDR3 is CSARGARAQYF. The CDR3 DNA reads as TGCAGTGCTCGGGGCGCTAGGGCCCAGTATTTT.

The chain is built from TRBV7-9 and TRBJ2-2, with a tentative D call TRBD1 (7 bases). CDR1 and CDR2 from the germline V gene are SEHNR and FQNEAQ (reference sequence). This CDR3 region has 15 residues. V lost 6 bases to trimming and J lost 5 bases, with 16 bases between them. For the CDR3, the DNA is TGTGCCAGCAGACAGGGGCCTGGGAGGACCGGGGAGCTGTTTTTT. Translating it yields CASRQGPGRTGELFF.

The J gene is TRBJ1-1, the V gene TRBV5-1; 7 bases are a match to TRBD1. The CDR3 contains 15 residues. Trimming at V came to 7 bases and at J to 0 bases, leaving 9 bases not matched to a gene. From germline, CDR1 is SGHRS and CDR2 YFSETQ. CDR3 nucleotide sequence: TGCGCCAGCGGGGAATGGACAGGTCTGAACACTGAAGCTTTCTTT. Translated, it gives CASGEWTGLNTEAFF.

A single count supports this clone. The chain carries TRBV28 and TRBJ2-1, with 8 nucleotides matching TRBD2. The germline gives CDR1 MDHEN, CDR2 SYDVKM. Trimming removed 2 bases from V and 3 bases from J; junction bases left unmatched: 3. The CDR3 is made up of 15 amino acids. The CDR3 DNA is TGTGCCAGCAGTTTAGCTAGCGGGTACTACAATGAGCAGTTCTTC. It specifies CASSLASGYYNEQFF.

This chain uses TRBV14 with TRBJ2-1; TRBD1 might be the D (8 bases). The CDR3 covers 23 residues. Germline values: CDR1 SGHDN, CDR2 FVKESK. Trimming took off 4 bases at V and 2 bases at J, with 36 bases between the two ends. CDR3 DNA sequence: TGTGCCAGCAGCCGAAGACGCAACAGGGGGAAGCTCTGGGGCGGGAGAGCCTACAATGAGCAGTTCTTC. Translated, it gives CASSRRRNRGKLWGGRAYNEQFF.

The chain recombines TRBV5-1 with TRBJ2-5; D might be TRBD2 (5 bases). The CDR3 is 16 residues long. V was clipped by 1 base and J by 5 bases, with 18 bases between them. Germline assignment: CDR1 SGHRS and CDR2 YFSETQ. CDR3 residues: CASSLTRSGIGETQYF. CDR3 in DNA: TGCGCCAGCAGCTTGACAAGATCGGGAATAGGGGAGACCCAGTACTTC.

The chain has TRBV18 and TRBJ2-7; 9 nucleotides match TRBD1. With 6 bases clipped from V and 0 bases from J, the junction kept 12 bases outside the gene matches. Germline V lookup: CDR1 KGHSH, CDR2 LQKENI. The CDR3 has 17 amino acids. The chain's CDR3 is CASSPDRGQYNSYEQYF. The CDR3 DNA follows: TGTGCCAGCTCCCCGGACAGGGGACAATACAACTCCTACGAGCAGTACTTC. Supplemented by reference TRBV18 and TRBJ2-7, the full variable domain reads NAGVMQNPRHLVRRRGQEARLRCSPMKGHSHVYWYRQLPEEGLKFMVYLQKENIIDESGMPKERFSAEFPKEGPSILRIQQVVRGDSAAYFCASSPDRGQYNSYEQYFGPGTRLTVT.